The present T cell receptor (beta chain) was sequenced within a study of naive and memory T cell subsets. Both TRBC1 and TRBC2 were covered by a beta constant-region primer of two equimolar oligonucleotides. TCRdb reprocessed the UMI-ligation and nested PCR reads with MiXCR, giving one entry per CDR3 protein. Of 140,000 to 150,000 distinct CDR3 sequences in the sample, about a sixth were seen once. Germline loops: CDR1 DFQATT, CDR2 SNEGSKA (reference sequence). V was shortened by 2 bases and J by 0 bases, with 14 bases between the two germline ends. The CDR3 extends over 16 amino acids. J is TRBJ1-3 and V is TRBV20-1; D is possibly TRBD1 (5 bases). The specimen sequenced was naive CD4+ T cells from blood. This clonotype was sampled from a human donor in good health. CDR3 DNA: TGCAGTGCTAGATCACCGATGGGGGGCTCTGGAAACACCATATATTTT. This translates into CSARSPMGGSGNTIYF.